The source of this TCR beta chain is a study of shared clonotypes between healthy human individuals. Study-level information: The donor group consisted of a couple of women and three men, aged 18 to 49. Three plates were used per donor for CD4 naive, three for CD4 memory, two for CD8 naive and one for CD8 memory.

Looked up from germline, CDR1 is SNHLY and CDR2 is FYNNEI. The CDR3 runs to 12 residues. V lost 8 bases, J lost 3 bases, and 9 bases lay in between. This clone has a handful of counts. Its specificity is unknown. The study's findings and limits: Several donors showed sharing of roughly 5% of naive CD4 clonotypes.

Sequencing was performed with immunoSEQ multiplex PCR; in TCRdb, only in-frame clones are kept and a portion is missing. In the table there are 600,000 to 800,000 clones, 55% to 80% of which are singletons. The sequencing sample was made of memory CD4+ T cells sorted from blood. Regarding subset: CD45RA-negative fraction. The receptor was derived from a woman aged 25 to 39 in good health. The chain joins TRBV2 to TRBJ2-3; no clear D gene. Here the CDR3 reads CASDTGTDTQYF. CDR3 bases: TGTGCCAGCGATACTGGGACAGATACGCAGTATTTT.